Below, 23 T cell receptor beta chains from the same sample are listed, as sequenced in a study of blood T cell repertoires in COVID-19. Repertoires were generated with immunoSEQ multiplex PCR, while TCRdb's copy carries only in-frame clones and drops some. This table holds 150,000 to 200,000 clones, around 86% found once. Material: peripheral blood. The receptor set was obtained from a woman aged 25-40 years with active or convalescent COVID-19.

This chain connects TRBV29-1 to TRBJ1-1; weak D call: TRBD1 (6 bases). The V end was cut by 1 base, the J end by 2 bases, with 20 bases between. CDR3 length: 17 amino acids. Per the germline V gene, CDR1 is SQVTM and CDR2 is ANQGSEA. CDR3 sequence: CSVEVRDITEPNTEAFF. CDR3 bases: TGCAGCGTTGAAGTCCGGGACATAACCGAGCCAAACACTGAAGCTTTCTTT.

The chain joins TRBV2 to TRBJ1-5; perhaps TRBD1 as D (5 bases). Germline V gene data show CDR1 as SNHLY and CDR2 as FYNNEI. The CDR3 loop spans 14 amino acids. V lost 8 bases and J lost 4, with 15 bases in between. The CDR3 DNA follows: TGTGCCAGCTCTCCGGGACTGATTAATCAGCCCCAGCATTTT. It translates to CASSPGLINQPQHF.

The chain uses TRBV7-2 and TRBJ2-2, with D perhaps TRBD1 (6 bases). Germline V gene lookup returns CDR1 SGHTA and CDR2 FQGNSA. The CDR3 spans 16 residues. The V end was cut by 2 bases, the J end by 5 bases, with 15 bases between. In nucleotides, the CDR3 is TGTGCCAGCAGCTTACTACCGGGACACACAACCGGGGAGCTGTTTTTT. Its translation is CASSLLPGHTTGELFF.

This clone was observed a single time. CDR3 nucleotides: TGTGCCACCGGACTAGCGGGGGCCTACGAGCAGTACTTC. The encoded protein is CATGLAGAYEQYF. This chain connects TRBV11-2 to TRBJ2-7; 13 bases are shared with TRBD2. The CDR3 length is 13 residues. Germline values: CDR1 SGHAT, CDR2 FQNNGV. V was pared by 10 bases and J by 2 bases, with 2 bases of the junction left unmatched.

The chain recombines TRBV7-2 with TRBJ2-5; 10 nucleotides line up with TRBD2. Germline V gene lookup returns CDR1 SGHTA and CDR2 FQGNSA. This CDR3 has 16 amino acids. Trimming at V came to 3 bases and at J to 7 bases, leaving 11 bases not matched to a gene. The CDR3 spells CASSLTSGRASGTQYF. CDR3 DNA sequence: TGTGCCAGCAGCTTGACGAGCGGGAGGGCCTCGGGGACCCAGTACTTC.

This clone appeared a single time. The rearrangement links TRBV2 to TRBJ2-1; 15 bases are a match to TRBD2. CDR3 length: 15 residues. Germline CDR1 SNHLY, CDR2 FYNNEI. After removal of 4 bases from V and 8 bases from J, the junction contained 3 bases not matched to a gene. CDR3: CASSGGLAGGHEQFF. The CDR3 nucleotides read TGTGCCAGCAGTGGCGGACTAGCGGGGGGGCATGAGCAGTTCTTC.

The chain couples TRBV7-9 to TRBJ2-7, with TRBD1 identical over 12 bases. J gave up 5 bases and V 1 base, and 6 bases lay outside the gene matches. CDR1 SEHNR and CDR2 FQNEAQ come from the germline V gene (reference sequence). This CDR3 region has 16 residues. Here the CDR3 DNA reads TGTGCCAGCAGCTTAGATCCGGGACAGGGGGCACACGAGCAGTACTTC. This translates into CASSLDPGQGAHEQYF. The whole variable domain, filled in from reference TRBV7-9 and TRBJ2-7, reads DTGVSQNPRHKITKRGQNVTFRCDPISEHNRLYWYRQTLGQGPEFLTYFQNEAQLEKSRLLSDRFSAERPKGSFSTLEIQRTEQGDSAMYLCASSLDPGQGAHEQYFGPGTRLTVT.

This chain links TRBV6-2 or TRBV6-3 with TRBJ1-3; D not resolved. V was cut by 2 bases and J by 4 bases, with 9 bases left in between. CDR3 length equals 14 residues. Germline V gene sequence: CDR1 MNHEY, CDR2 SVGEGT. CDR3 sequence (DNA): TGTGCCAGCAGTTACGGGCATCTGGGAAACACCATATATTTT. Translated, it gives CASSYGHLGNTIYF.

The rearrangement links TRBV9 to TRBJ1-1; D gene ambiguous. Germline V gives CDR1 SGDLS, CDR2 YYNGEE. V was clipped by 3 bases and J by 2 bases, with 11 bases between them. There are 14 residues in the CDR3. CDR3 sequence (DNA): TGTGCCAGCAGCGCCTCCGGGGTCAACACTGAAGCTTTCTTT. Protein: CASSASGVNTEAFF.

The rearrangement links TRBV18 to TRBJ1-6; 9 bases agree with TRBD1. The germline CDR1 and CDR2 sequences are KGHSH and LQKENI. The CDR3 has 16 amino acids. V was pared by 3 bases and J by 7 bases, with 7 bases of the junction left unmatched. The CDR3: CASSPPQGARNSPLHF. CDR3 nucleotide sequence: TGTGCCAGCTCACCTCCACAGGGGGCGCGAAATTCACCCCTCCACTTT.

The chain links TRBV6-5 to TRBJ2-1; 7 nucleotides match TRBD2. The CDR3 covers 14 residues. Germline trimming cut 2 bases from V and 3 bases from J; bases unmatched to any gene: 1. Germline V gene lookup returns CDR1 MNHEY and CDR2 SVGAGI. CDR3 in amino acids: CASSYREGYNEQFF. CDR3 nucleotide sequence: TGTGCCAGCAGTTACAGGGAGGGCTACAATGAGCAGTTCTTC.

CDR3 loop: CASSQERSGRAFLAKNIQYF. The CDR3 nucleotides read TGTGCCAGCAGCCAAGAGCGCAGCGGGAGGGCCTTCTTAGCCAAAAACATTCAGTACTTC. The chain carries TRBV3-1 (or the pseudogene TRBV3-2) and TRBJ2-4, with 10 nucleotides matching TRBD2. Germline V CDR1 and CDR2: LGHDT, YNNKEL (reference sequence). The CDR3 loop spans 20 amino acids. After removal of 0 bases from V and 0 bases from J, the junction contained 11 bases not matched to a gene.

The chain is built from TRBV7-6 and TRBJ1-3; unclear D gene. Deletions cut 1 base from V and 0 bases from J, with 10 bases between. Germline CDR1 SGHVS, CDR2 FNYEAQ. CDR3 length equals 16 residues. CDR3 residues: CASSLVAPSSGNTIYF. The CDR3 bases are TGTGCCAGCAGCTTAGTCGCCCCGAGCTCTGGAAACACCATATATTTT.

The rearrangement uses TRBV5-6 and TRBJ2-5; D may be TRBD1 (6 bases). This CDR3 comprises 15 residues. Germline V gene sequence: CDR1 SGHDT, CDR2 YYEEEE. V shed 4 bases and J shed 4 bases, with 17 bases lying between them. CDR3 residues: CASSPTGGDLETQYF. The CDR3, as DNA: TGTGCCAGCAGCCCGACAGGTGGGGATTTAGAGACCCAGTACTTC.

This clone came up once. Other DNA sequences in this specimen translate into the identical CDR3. The CDR3 protein is CASSQTGTEAFF. In DNA, the CDR3 is TGTGCCAGCAGCCAGACAGGGACTGAAGCTTTCTTT. The chain combines TRBV3-1 (or the pseudogene TRBV3-2) with TRBJ1-1, with TRBD1 identical over 7 bases. V shed 3 bases, J shed 5 bases, and the junction held 0 bases outside the gene matches. The CDR3 is 12 residues long. Germline loops: CDR1 LGHDT, CDR2 YNNKEL (reference sequence).

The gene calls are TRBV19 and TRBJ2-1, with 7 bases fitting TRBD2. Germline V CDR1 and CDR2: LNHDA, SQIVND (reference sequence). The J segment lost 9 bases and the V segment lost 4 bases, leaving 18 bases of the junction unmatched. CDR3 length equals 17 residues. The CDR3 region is CASSTDRLAPLQGEQFF. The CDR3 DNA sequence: TGTGCCAGTAGTACCGATCGACTAGCCCCCCTCCAAGGTGAGCAGTTCTTC.

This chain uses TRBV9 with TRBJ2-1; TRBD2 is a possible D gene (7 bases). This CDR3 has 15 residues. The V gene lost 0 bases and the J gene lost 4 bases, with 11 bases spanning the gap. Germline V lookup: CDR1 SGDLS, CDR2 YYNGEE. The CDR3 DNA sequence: TGTGCCAGCAGCGTAGGGGGGGGCTGGTACAATGAGCAGTTCTTC. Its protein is CASSVGGGWYNEQFF.

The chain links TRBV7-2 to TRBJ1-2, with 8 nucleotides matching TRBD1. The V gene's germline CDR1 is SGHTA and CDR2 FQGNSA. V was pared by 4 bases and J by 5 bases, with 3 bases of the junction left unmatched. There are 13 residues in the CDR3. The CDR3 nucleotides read TGTGCCAGCAGCTCGGACAGGGATTATGGCTACACCTTC. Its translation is CASSSDRDYGYTF.

DNA of the CDR3: TGTGCCAGCAGCCAAGGACTAGCGGGAGATGAAAACATTCAGTACTTC. Protein: CASSQGLAGDENIQYF. The chain has TRBV6-2 or TRBV6-3 and TRBJ2-4, with 13 bases aligning to TRBD2. After removal of 6 bases from V and 5 bases from J, the junction contained 7 bases not matched to a gene. This CDR3 is built from 16 residues. In germline, CDR1 is MNHEY, CDR2 SVGEGT.

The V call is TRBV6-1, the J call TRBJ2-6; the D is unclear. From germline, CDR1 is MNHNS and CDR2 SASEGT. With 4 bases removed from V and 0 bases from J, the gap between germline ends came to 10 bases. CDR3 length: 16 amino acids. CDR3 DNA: TGTGCCAGCAGTGTGAATGGCCGCTCTGGGGCCAACGTCCTGACTTTC. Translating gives CASSVNGRSGANVLTF.

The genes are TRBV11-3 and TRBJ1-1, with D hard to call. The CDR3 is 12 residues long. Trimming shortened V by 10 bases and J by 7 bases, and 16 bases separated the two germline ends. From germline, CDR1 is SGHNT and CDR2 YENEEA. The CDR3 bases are TGTGCCACTTATTCGGGTCGGGGTGAAGCTTTCTTT. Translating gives CATYSGRGEAFF. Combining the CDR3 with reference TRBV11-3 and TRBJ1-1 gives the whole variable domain EAGVVQSPRYKIIEKKQPVAFWCNPISGHNTLYWYLQNLGQGPELLIRYENEEAVDDSQLPKDRFSAERLKGVDSTLKIQPAELGDSAVYLCATYSGRGEAFFGQGTRLTVV.

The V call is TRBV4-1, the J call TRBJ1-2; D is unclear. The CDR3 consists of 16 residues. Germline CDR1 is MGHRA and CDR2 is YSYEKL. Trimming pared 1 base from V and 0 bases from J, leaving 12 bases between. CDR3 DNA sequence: TGCGCCAGCAGCCAAGGGGCTACAGACCCTAACTATGGCTACACCTTC. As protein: CASSQGATDPNYGYTF.

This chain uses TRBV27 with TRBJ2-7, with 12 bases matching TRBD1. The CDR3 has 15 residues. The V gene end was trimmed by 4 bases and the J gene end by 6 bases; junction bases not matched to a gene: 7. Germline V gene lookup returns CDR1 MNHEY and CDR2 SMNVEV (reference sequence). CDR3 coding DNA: TGTGCCAGCAGTTCCCCGGGACAGGGGGCGGGCGAGCAGTACTTC. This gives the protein CASSSPGQGAGEQYF.